This T cell receptor beta chain is from a study of Graves' ophthalmopathy and Graves' hyperthyroidism. CDR1 is MNHNS, CDR2 SASEGT, per germline. V was cut by 6 bases and J by 0 bases, with 15 bases left in between. The CDR3 is 15 amino acids. Enrollment excluded any patients with other autoimmune diseases, uncontrolled infections, pregnancy or lactation. RNA served as the template for amplifying TCR beta CDR3 regions. RT-PCR in the first round used HTBI primers; a second-round multiplex PCR followed. TCRdb re-called the multiplex PCR reads with MiXCR, one entry per CDR3 protein. The sample gives around 340,000 distinct CDR3 sequences, 15% to 20% of which show up once; approximately 13% is in the top ten. This clonotype was detected only a few times. Its antigen is currently unknown. Whole-study results and caveats: A model built from 13 signatures distinguished ophthalmopathy from stable hyperthyroidism with approximately 88% sensitivity and about 81% specificity.

J is TRBJ2-7 and V is TRBV6-1; tentatively, D is TRBD1 (6 bases). The sequence was obtained from an adult man with Graves' ophthalmopathy. The sample comprised peripheral blood. This CDR3 reads CASSLRDMSSYEQYF. The CDR3 coding sequence is TGTGCCAGCAGCCTCCGGGACATGAGCTCCTACGAGCAGTACTTC.